A selection of T cell receptor beta chains follows, all from one sample in a study of response to subunit inactivated influenza vaccine. In TCRdb, the RT-PCR reads were re-called with MiXCR into one record per CDR3 protein. Here the sample spans about 190,000 distinct CDR3 sequences, 14% being singletons. Sample: CD8+ T cells sorted from PBMCs, taken approximately 5 days after vaccination. These receptors were obtained from a man in his fifties or sixties who received an inactivated influenza vaccine. CDR3s include the opening cysteine and the closing phenylalanine or tryptophan. A D gene is named only where the DNA matches it firmly. Not all rows give a size; the values are once, few, many and, for expanded clones, a class.

d_call: -
v_call: TRBV27
clone_size: -
j_call: TRBJ2-6
cdr3_aa: CASSFGGSNVLTF
cdr3_nt: TGTGCCAGCAGTTTCGGTGGATCCAACGTCCTGACTTTC

d_call: -
v_call: TRBV3-1
clone_size: many
j_call: TRBJ2-7
cdr3_aa: CASSQDASYEQYF
cdr3_nt: TGTGCCAGCAGCCAAGATGCCTCCTACGAGCAGTACTTC

d_call: TRBD2
v_call: TRBV6-2/TRBV6-3
clone_size: few
j_call: TRBJ2-2
cdr3_aa: CATRTSVYPGELFF
cdr3_nt: TGTGCCACCCGGACTAGCGTTTACCCCGGGGAGCTGTTTTTT

d_call: TRBD2
v_call: TRBV29-1
clone_size: -
j_call: TRBJ2-3
cdr3_aa: CSVQREGPYTQYF
cdr3_nt: TGCAGCGTTCAGCGGGAGGGCCCGTATACGCAGTATTTT

d_call: -
v_call: TRBV14
clone_size: -
j_call: TRBJ2-7
cdr3_aa: CASSQAWDSYEQYF
cdr3_nt: TGTGCCAGCAGCCAAGCATGGGACTCCTACGAGCAGTACTTC

d_call: TRBD1
v_call: TRBV7-2
clone_size: few
j_call: TRBJ2-7
cdr3_aa: CASSYFGQVNYEQYF
cdr3_nt: TGTGCCAGCAGTTATTTTGGACAGGTAAACTACGAGCAGTACTTC

d_call: TRBD1
v_call: TRBV7-3
clone_size: -
j_call: TRBJ2-1
cdr3_aa: CASSGDRGEGNEQFF
cdr3_nt: TGTGCCAGCAGCGGGGACAGGGGGGAAGGAAATGAGCAGTTCTTC

d_call: -
v_call: TRBV2
clone_size: -
j_call: TRBJ2-3
cdr3_aa: CASLADTQYF
cdr3_nt: TGTGCCAGCCTCGCGGATACGCAGTATTTT

d_call: -
v_call: TRBV5-1
clone_size: once
j_call: TRBJ2-2
cdr3_aa: CASSLLGDTGELFF
cdr3_nt: TGCGCCAGCAGCTTATTGGGGGACACCGGGGAGCTGTTTTTT

d_call: -
v_call: TRBV12-3/TRBV12-4
clone_size: many
j_call: TRBJ2-5
cdr3_aa: CASSPRQETQYF
cdr3_nt: TGTGCCAGCAGCCCCCGCCAAGAGACCCAGTACTTC

d_call: TRBD2
v_call: TRBV27
clone_size: -
j_call: TRBJ2-2
cdr3_aa: CASSWTSGRASNTGELFF
cdr3_nt: TGTGCCAGCAGCTGGACTAGCGGGAGGGCCTCAAACACCGGGGAGCTGTTTTTT

d_call: -
v_call: TRBV3-1
clone_size: many
j_call: TRBJ2-4
cdr3_aa: CASSQLSTGFKNIQYF
cdr3_nt: TGTGCCAGCAGCCAACTTTCGACAGGATTCAAAAACATTCAGTACTTC

d_call: TRBD2
v_call: TRBV5-1
clone_size: -
j_call: TRBJ2-1
cdr3_aa: CASSPNQLAGGTNEQFF
cdr3_nt: TGCGCCAGCAGCCCAAACCAATTAGCGGGGGGGACCAATGAGCAGTTCTTC

d_call: -
v_call: TRBV6-1
clone_size: few
j_call: TRBJ1-5
cdr3_aa: CASSEAPGSNQPQHF
cdr3_nt: TGTGCCAGCAGTGAAGCGCCGGGTAGCAATCAGCCCCAGCATTTT

d_call: -
v_call: TRBV5-1
clone_size: many
j_call: TRBJ2-7
cdr3_aa: CASSGGPGSYEQYF
cdr3_nt: TGCGCCAGCAGCGGTGGGCCTGGTTCCTACGAGCAGTACTTC

d_call: TRBD1
v_call: TRBV9
clone_size: -
j_call: TRBJ2-7
cdr3_aa: CASSGTGSPNEQYF
cdr3_nt: TGTGCCAGTTCCGGGACAGGGTCCCCAAACGAGCAGTACTTC

d_call: -
v_call: TRBV18
clone_size: few
j_call: TRBJ2-1
cdr3_aa: CASSKVQAEQFF
cdr3_nt: TGTGCCAGCTCAAAGGTACAGGCCGAGCAGTTCTTC

d_call: TRBD2
v_call: TRBV27
clone_size: -
j_call: TRBJ2-1
cdr3_aa: CASSLSGVGNEQFF
cdr3_nt: TGTGCCAGCAGTCTCAGCGGGGTGGGCAATGAGCAGTTCTTC

d_call: -
v_call: TRBV11-2
clone_size: few
j_call: TRBJ2-1
cdr3_aa: CASSFAGINEQFF
cdr3_nt: TGTGCCAGCAGCTTTGCAGGGATCAATGAGCAGTTCTTC

d_call: -
v_call: TRBV7-8
clone_size: -
j_call: TRBJ2-5
cdr3_aa: CASSFGTFQETQYF
cdr3_nt: TGTGCCAGCAGCTTCGGGACTTTCCAAGAGACCCAGTACTTC

d_call: -
v_call: TRBV6-2/TRBV6-3
clone_size: few
j_call: TRBJ2-7
cdr3_aa: CASNTQTSTYEQYF
cdr3_nt: TGTGCCAGCAACACCCAGACATCTACCTACGAGCAGTACTTC

d_call: -
v_call: TRBV20-1
clone_size: -
j_call: TRBJ2-3
cdr3_aa: CSALVFPDTQYF
cdr3_nt: TGCAGTGCCCTCGTATTCCCCGATACGCAGTATTTT

d_call: -
v_call: TRBV5-1
clone_size: -
j_call: TRBJ1-1
cdr3_aa: CASSRAYGTEAFF
cdr3_nt: TGCGCCAGCAGTCGGGCATATGGCACTGAAGCTTTCTTT

d_call: TRBD1
v_call: TRBV4-3
clone_size: -
j_call: TRBJ2-3
cdr3_aa: CASSRNTRDRDVADTQYF
cdr3_nt: TGCGCCAGCAGCCGGAACACCCGGGACAGGGATGTTGCAGATACGCAGTATTTT

d_call: TRBD1
v_call: TRBV9
clone_size: many
j_call: TRBJ2-1
cdr3_aa: CASSITGGSSYNEQFF
cdr3_nt: TGTGCCAGCAGTATAACAGGGGGGAGCTCCTACAATGAGCAGTTCTTC

d_call: -
v_call: TRBV7-9
clone_size: -
j_call: TRBJ2-3
cdr3_aa: CASSPEVARDTQYF
cdr3_nt: TGTGCCAGCAGCCCAGAGGTAGCTCGGGATACGCAGTATTTT

d_call: TRBD2
v_call: TRBV7-9
clone_size: few
j_call: TRBJ2-1
cdr3_aa: CASSLESSGRNEQFF
cdr3_nt: TGTGCCAGCAGCTTAGAGTCTAGCGGGAGAAATGAGCAGTTCTTC

d_call: -
v_call: TRBV12-3/TRBV12-4
clone_size: -
j_call: TRBJ1-1
cdr3_aa: CASSFVVRTEAFF
cdr3_nt: TGTGCCAGCAGTTTCGTAGTTCGGACTGAAGCTTTCTTT

d_call: -
v_call: TRBV5-1
clone_size: many
j_call: TRBJ1-1
cdr3_aa: CASSLVSGAEAFF
cdr3_nt: TGCGCCAGCAGCTTGGTGTCTGGGGCTGAAGCTTTCTTT

d_call: TRBD1
v_call: TRBV11-2
clone_size: many
j_call: TRBJ2-1
cdr3_aa: CASSYRGYLYNEQFF
cdr3_nt: TGTGCCAGCAGCTACAGGGGATACCTATACAATGAGCAGTTCTTC

d_call: -
v_call: TRBV7-9
clone_size: -
j_call: TRBJ2-1
cdr3_aa: CASSLGVGLRAGEQFF
cdr3_nt: TGTGCCAGCAGCTTAGGTGTGGGACTGAGAGCTGGTGAGCAGTTCTTC

d_call: TRBD2
v_call: TRBV18
clone_size: -
j_call: TRBJ2-3
cdr3_aa: CASSSTSGGEPDTQYF
cdr3_nt: TGTGCCAGCTCATCAACTAGCGGGGGGGAACCAGATACGCAGTATTTT

d_call: TRBD1
v_call: TRBV29-1
clone_size: few
j_call: TRBJ2-1
cdr3_aa: CSVETGDHNEQFF
cdr3_nt: TGCAGCGTTGAAACAGGGGACCACAATGAGCAGTTCTTC